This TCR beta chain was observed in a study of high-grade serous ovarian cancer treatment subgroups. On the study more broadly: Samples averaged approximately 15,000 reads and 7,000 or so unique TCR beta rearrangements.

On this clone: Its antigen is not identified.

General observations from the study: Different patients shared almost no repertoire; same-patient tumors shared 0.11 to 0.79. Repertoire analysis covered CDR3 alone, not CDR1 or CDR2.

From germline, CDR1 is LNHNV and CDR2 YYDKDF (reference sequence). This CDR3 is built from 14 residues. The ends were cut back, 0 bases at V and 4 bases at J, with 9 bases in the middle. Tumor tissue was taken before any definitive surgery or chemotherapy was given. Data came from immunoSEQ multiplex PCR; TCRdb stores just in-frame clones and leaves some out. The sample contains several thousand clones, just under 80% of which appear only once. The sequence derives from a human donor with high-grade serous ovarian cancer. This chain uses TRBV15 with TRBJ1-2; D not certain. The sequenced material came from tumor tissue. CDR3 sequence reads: CATSRDQISYGYTF. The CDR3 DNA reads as TGTGCCACCAGCAGAGATCAGATAAGCTATGGCTACACCTTC. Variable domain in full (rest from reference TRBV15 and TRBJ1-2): DAMVIQNPRYQVTQFGKPVTLSCSQTLNHNVMYWYQQKSSQAPKLLFHYYDKDFNNEADTPDNFQSRRPNTSFCFLDIRSPGLGDTAMYLCATSRDQISYGYTFGSGTRLTVV.